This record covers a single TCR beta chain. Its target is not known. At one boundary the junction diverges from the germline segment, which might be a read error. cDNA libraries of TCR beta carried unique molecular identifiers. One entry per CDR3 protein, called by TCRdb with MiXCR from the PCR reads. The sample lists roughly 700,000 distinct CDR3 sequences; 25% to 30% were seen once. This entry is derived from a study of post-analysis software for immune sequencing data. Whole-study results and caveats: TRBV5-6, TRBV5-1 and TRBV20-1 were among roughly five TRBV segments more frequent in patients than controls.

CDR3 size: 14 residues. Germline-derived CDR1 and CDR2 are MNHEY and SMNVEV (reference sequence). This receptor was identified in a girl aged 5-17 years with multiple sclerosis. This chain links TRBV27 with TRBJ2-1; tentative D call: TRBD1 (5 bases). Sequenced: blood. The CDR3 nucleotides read TGTGCCAGCAGTCTATCTGGGGCTAAGAATGAGCAGTTCTTC. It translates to CASSLSGAKNEQFF.